The 15 T cell receptor beta chains reported below all come from one sample, sequenced in a study of blood T cells in healthy people across ages. Sample-barcoded 5' priming and a J-beta primer mix drove a second PCR of about 6 to 12 cycles. TCRdb itself ran the 5' RACE reads through MiXCR, one entry per CDR3 protein. This table has 2 million or so distinct CDR3 sequences, around 50% appearing once. The specimen was blood. Receptor source: a woman between 40 and 50 years old in good health.

The chain employs TRBV27 and TRBJ2-7, with TRBD1 matching 12 bases. Germline-derived CDR1 and CDR2 are MNHEY and SMNVEV (reference sequence). Unmatched junction bases numbered 8, after V lost 6 bases and J lost 2 bases. The CDR3 loop spans 16 amino acids. CDR3 sequence: CASRIRDRGLPYEQYF. For the CDR3, the DNA is TGTGCCAGCAGGATCCGGGACAGGGGGCTTCCCTACGAGCAGTACTTC.

This chain uses TRBV20-1 with TRBJ1-2, with D perhaps matching TRBD1 (5 bases). This CDR3 region has 11 residues. V shed 5 bases and J shed 3 bases, with 7 bases lying between them. Germline CDR1 DFQATT, CDR2 SNEGSKA (reference sequence). As DNA, the CDR3 is TGCAGTGCTTTACAGGACTATGGCTACACCTTC. Its translation: CSALQDYGYTF.

The chain is built from TRBV28 and TRBJ1-1; 8 bases are shared with TRBD1. In germline, CDR1 is MDHEN, CDR2 SYDVKM. The CDR3 length is 15 residues. The ends lost 8 bases at V and 3 bases at J; junction bases unmatched: 11. In nucleotides, the CDR3 is TGTGCCAGCGGAGATTATCAGGGGGCCGACACTGAAGCTTTCTTT. It yields the protein CASGDYQGADTEAFF.

The chain joins TRBV7-2 to TRBJ2-5; a weak D match, TRBD1 (7 bases). Per the germline V gene, CDR1 is SGHTA and CDR2 is FQGNSA. The V end was cut by 5 bases, the J end by 11 bases, with 21 bases between. The CDR3 covers 14 residues. CDR3 sequence reads: CASSRGTDPNEQYF. In DNA form, the CDR3 reads TGTGCCAGCAGCCGCGGGACAGATCCCAATGAGCAGTACTTC.

The V call is TRBV5-1, the J call TRBJ2-5; D unclear. Trimming cost V 0 bases and J 2 bases, with 11 bases left between them. Germline-derived CDR1 and CDR2 are SGHRS and YFSETQ. This CDR3 is 15 amino acids long. The CDR3 loop reads CASSLGLMVQETQYF. The CDR3 DNA reads as TGCGCCAGCAGCTTGGGACTTATGGTACAAGAGACCCAGTACTTC.

The V call is TRBV5-1, the J call TRBJ1-6; a possible D gene is TRBD1 (6 bases). Trimming shortened V by 4 bases and J by 13 bases, and 18 bases separated the two germline ends. This CDR3 contains 14 residues. Per the germline V gene, CDR1 is SGHRS and CDR2 is YFSETQ. As DNA, the CDR3 is TGCGCCAGCAGCCCCGGGACACTTCTTAGTCCCCTCCACTTT. Translated, it gives CASSPGTLLSPLHF.

Notes on this clonotype: A single base separates this from a much larger clone, so it may be a read error. The V call is TRBV7-2, the J call TRBJ1-2; 8 bases fit TRBD1. Germline V gene data show CDR1 as SGHTA and CDR2 as FQGNSA. There are 16 residues in the CDR3. Trimming removed 3 bases from V and 1 base from J; junction bases left unmatched: 7. The CDR3 region is CASSFLQGEVNYGYTF. The CDR3 DNA reads as TGTGCCAGCAGCTTCCTACAGGGGGAAGTTAACTATGGCTACACCTTC. The full variable domain, completed using reference TRBV7-2 and TRBJ1-2, is GAGVSQSPSNKVTEKGKDVELRCDPISGHTALYWYRQSLGQGLEFLIYFQGNSAPDKSGLPSDRFSAERTGGSVSTLTIQRTQQEDSAVYLCASSFLQGEVNYGYTFGSGTRLTVV.

This clonotype was seen a handful of times. An end of the junction differs from the germline gene, which may be a read error. The genes are TRBV4-3 and TRBJ1-5, with D tentatively TRBD1 (5 bases). CDR1 and CDR2 from the germline V gene are LGHNA and YSLEER. CDR3 length: 15 amino acids. The CDR3 region has the DNA TGCGCCAGTAGCCTGGAGCCAGGGAGCAATCAGCCCCAGCATTTT. This sequence encodes CASSLEPGSNQPQHF.

This clonotype was recorded many times. The chain joins TRBV29-1 to TRBJ2-1; the D is unclear. The CDR3 sequence is 11 residues long. Germline V gene lookup returns CDR1 SQVTM and CDR2 ANQGSEA. V was trimmed by 7 bases and J by 9 bases, leaving 13 bases between them. This CDR3 reads CSDRSASEQFF. The CDR3 bases are TGCAGCGACCGCTCCGCGAGTGAGCAGTTCTTC.

This clonotype turned up a few times. The rearrangement links TRBV4-2 to TRBJ2-1; no clear D gene. The CDR3 totals 11 residues. The V gene's germline CDR1 is LGHNA and CDR2 YNFKEQ. Trimming took 0 bases from V and 10 from J, leaving 4 bases between them. The CDR3 is CASSQDQEQFF. The CDR3, as DNA: TGTGCCAGCAGCCAAGACCAGGAGCAGTTCTTC.

This chain links TRBV7-2 with TRBJ2-7; 8 bases match TRBD1. The end of the DNA is better explained by TRBJ2-5, so the J call may be wrong. CDR3 length equals 16 residues. CDR1 is SGHTA and CDR2 is FQGNSA in the germline V gene. CDR3 in amino acids: CASNQPVQGVWGTQYF. CDR3 coding DNA: TGTGCCAGCAACCAACCGGTACAGGGGGTCTGGGGGACCCAGTACTTC.

The chain employs TRBV5-1 and TRBJ2-1, with a possible D match to TRBD2 (7 bases). The germline gives CDR1 SGHRS, CDR2 YFSETQ. CDR3 size: 14 residues. Deletions cut 4 bases from V and 10 bases from J, with 18 bases between. The DNA for the CDR3 is TGCGCCAGCAGCCCACCGGGCGGGGGCTTCGAGCAGTTCTTC. Translated: CASSPPGGGFEQFF.

The chain links TRBV5-4 to TRBJ2-7; D remains ambiguous. The CDR3 is 13 amino acids. Germline lookup yields CDR1 SGHNT and CDR2 YYREEE (reference sequence). V shed 4 bases and J shed 7 bases, with 15 bases lying between them. CDR3 DNA sequence: TGTGCCAGCAGCATTGGAGTCTACAATGAGCAGTACTTC. Residues: CASSIGVYNEQYF.

This clonotype was seen a handful of times. The V gene is TRBV7-9, the J gene TRBJ2-5, with D possibly matching TRBD2 (6 bases). Germline V lookup: CDR1 SEHNR, CDR2 FQNEAQ (reference sequence). V dropped 5 bases and J dropped 0 bases, with 16 bases sitting between them. The CDR3 sequence is 16 residues long. The CDR3 coding sequence is TGTGCCAGCAGCCCACGCGGGACGAGGTACCAAGAGACCCAGTACTTC. This translates into CASSPRGTRYQETQYF. Supplemented by reference TRBV7-9 and TRBJ2-5, the full variable domain reads DTGVSQNPRHKITKRGQNVTFRCDPISEHNRLYWYRQTLGQGPEFLTYFQNEAQLEKSRLLSDRFSAERPKGSFSTLEIQRTEQGDSAMYLCASSPRGTRYQETQYFGPGTRLLVL.

This clonotype occurred a few times. The CDR3 region is CSASYRGETQYF. Written as DNA, the CDR3 is TGCAGTGCTAGTTACAGGGGAGAGACCCAGTACTTC. The rearrangement joins TRBV20-1 to TRBJ2-5; 7 bases fit TRBD1. This CDR3 is built from 12 residues. Germline V CDR1 and CDR2: DFQATT, SNEGSKA (reference sequence). V dropped 3 bases and J dropped 4; count of bases not matched to a gene: 2.